A selection of T cell receptor beta chains follows, all from one sample in a study of T cells in tuberculosis. Sequencing was performed with immunoSEQ multiplex PCR; in TCRdb, only in-frame clones are kept and a portion is missing. This table has 25,000 to 35,000 clones, roughly nine tenths appearing once. Sample: PBMCs, taken at tuberculosis diagnosis. The origin of the receptors is an adult with tuberculosis. Both conserved end residues are part of each CDR3. Fields, in order: V gene, D gene, J gene, clone size, CDR3 DNA, CDR3 protein. A D gene is named only where the DNA matches it firmly. Not all rows give a size; the values are once, few, many and, for expanded clones, a class.

>TRBV7-3|-|TRBJ2-3|-
TGTGCCAGCAGCTTATACGGAGGCAAGAGAACTGCAGGAGATACGCAGTATTTT
CASSLYGGKRTAGDTQYF
>TRBV5-1|-|TRBJ2-7|once
TGCGCCAGCAGCTTGGAGGTGGGCTTGGGGCCCTACGAGCAGTACTTC
CASSLEVGLGPYEQYF
>TRBV2|-|TRBJ1-3|-
TGTGCCAGCAGTGACCAGGGGATGTACTCTGGAAACACCATATATTTT
CASSDQGMYSGNTIYF
>TRBV5-1|TRBD1|TRBJ2-3|-
TGCGCCAGCAGCCCTCTGGGGACAGGGGGCTGGACAGATACGCAGTATTTT
CASSPLGTGGWTDTQYF
>TRBV5-1|TRBD2|TRBJ2-3|-
TGCGCCAGCAGCTCTCGTGAGCGGGGGAGCACAGATACGCAGTATTTT
CASSSRERGSTDTQYF
>TRBV7-9|-|TRBJ1-5|once
TGTGCCAGCAGCTATAGGACAAAGGACCTGACTTACGGGCCCCAGCATTTT
CASSYRTKDLTYGPQHF
>TRBV28|-|TRBJ2-1|-
TGTGCCAGCAGTTCTTACAATGAGCAGTTCTTC
CASSSYNEQFF
>TRBV19|TRBD1|TRBJ1-2|-
TGTGCCAGTAGATACGACAGGGAAGACTATGGCTACACCTTC
CASRYDREDYGYTF
>TRBV4-3|TRBD1|TRBJ1-3|once
TGCGCCAGCAGCCAGCCGGCCGACAGGGACGAGAACACCATATATTTT
CASSQPADRDENTIYF
>TRBV5-4|TRBD1|TRBJ2-7|once
TGTGCCAGCAGCTTGCCGGGACAGGGCTTCTACGAGCAGTACTTC
CASSLPGQGFYEQYF
>TRBV5-4|-|TRBJ2-3|-
TGTGCCAGCAGCTTTACAGAATCATACACAGATACGCAGTATTTT
CASSFTESYTDTQYF
>TRBV30|-|TRBJ1-2|-
TGTGCCTGGAGTGTGAACAGGCTCCACGGCTACACCTTC
CAWSVNRLHGYTF
>TRBV30|-|TRBJ1-2|once
TGTGCCTGGAGTGCCCCATGGGAGTATGGCTACACCTTC
CAWSAPWEYGYTF
>TRBV5-1|TRBD1|TRBJ2-6|-
TGCGCCAGCAGCCCTGGGGGGACAGGGGTGTCTGGGGCCAACGTCCTGACTTTC
CASSPGGTGVSGANVLTF
>TRBV28|TRBD1|TRBJ2-5|-
TGTGCCAGCAGGGAATCCGGGACAGCACAAGAGACCCAGTACTTC
CASRESGTAQETQYF
>TRBV5-4|-|TRBJ2-7|-
TGTGCCAGCAGCTTCGGAGTCGAGCAGTACTTC
CASSFGVEQYF
>TRBV5-6|-|TRBJ1-2|-
TGTGCCAGCAGCAGAACGGTTCTACCTAACTATGGCTACACCTTC
CASSRTVLPNYGYTF
>TRBV18|-|TRBJ1-3|-
TGTGCCAGCTCACCACCCTCGGTGTCGGACACCATATATTTT
CASSPPSVSDTIYF
>TRBV7-9|-|TRBJ2-1|-
TGTGCCAGCAGCGCAAGCCTAGCCTACAATGAGCAGTTCTTC
CASSASLAYNEQFF
>TRBV18|TRBD1|TRBJ2-7|-
TGTGCCAGCTCACCTACAGGGGTCCTCTACGAGCAGTACTTC
CASSPTGVLYEQYF
>TRBV2|-|TRBJ1-1|-
TGTGCCAGCGGAGACCCGATGAACACTGAAGCTTTCTTT
CASGDPMNTEAFF
>TRBV4-3|TRBD1|TRBJ2-7|-
TGCGCCAGCAGCCAAGGACAGGGGGTTATCGAGCAGTACTTC
CASSQGQGVIEQYF
>TRBV14|-|TRBJ2-2|once
TGTGCCAGCAGCCCCCACTACACCGGGGAGCTGTTTTTT
CASSPHYTGELFF
>TRBV5-1|-|TRBJ2-1|-
TGCGCCAGCAGCTTAGGGGAACCCAATGAGCAGTTCTTC
CASSLGEPNEQFF
>TRBV7-2|TRBD1|TRBJ1-2|-
TGTGCCAGCAGCCGGCGCGAGGGGGCAGGTTATGGCTACACCTTC
CASSRREGAGYGYTF
>TRBV19|TRBD2|TRBJ2-7|-
TGTGCCAGTAGTTCTAGCGGGGATGCCTACGAGCAGTACTTC
CASSSSGDAYEQYF
>TRBV11-2|-|TRBJ2-1|-
TGTGCCAGCAGCTTAGGTACTGAGTACAATGAGCAGTTCTTC
CASSLGTEYNEQFF